This T cell receptor beta chain was retrieved from a study of CXCR3-negative and CXCR3-positive naive CD8 T cells. Note on this clonotype: Its antigen is still unknown.

Germline V lookup: CDR1 SGHRS, CDR2 YFSETQ. The CDR3 length is 17 residues. Overall study results and limits: More hydrophobic TRB CDR3s were found in CXCR3-positive naive cells than in CXCR3-negative naive cells. Both naive subsets, CXCR3-negative and CXCR3-positive, displayed similar TRBV-TRBJ usage, unlike memory cells.

All TRB cDNA libraries came from 5' RACE performed with UMI labels. TCRdb reprocessed the 5' RACE reads, keeping one entry per CDR3 protein, no DNA. This repertoire includes 150,000 to 180,000 distinct CDR3 sequences. The chain carries TRBV5-1 and TRBJ2-3; TCRdb reports TRBD2, a call that lacks DNA to check it against. This sequence was found in a human donor in good health. Some clones in this sample may be carry-over from other donors' samples. Sequenced input: naive CXCR3+ CD8+ T cells from blood. Described subset: CD45RO-CCR7+CD27+CD95- naive CD8+ T cells expressing CXCR3 (TNR3+). The CDR3 loop reads CASSLDGLAGGQDTQYF.